This T cell receptor beta chain is from a study of blood T cells in healthy people across ages. The study's findings and limits: Because sorting was not performed, PBMCs prevented conclusive naive versus antigen-experienced comparison. Roughly linear age-related decline in beta diversity appeared, significant by age 40.

This CDR3 region has 11 residues. From germline, CDR1 is MNHNS and CDR2 SASEGT. On this clonotype itself: Its matching antigen is unknown.

They isolated at least 6.5 million PBMCs from each sample. With a J-beta primer mix and a sample-barcoded 5' primer, a second PCR ran 7 to 11 cycles. All cDNA molecules were each tagged by a template-switch adaptor with 12 random nucleotides. Via MiXCR, TCRdb re-called the 5' RACE reads, giving one row per CDR3 protein. The profile covers over 1,500,000 distinct CDR3 sequences, with roughly 49% appearing a single time and 2.1% taken by the ten largest. The sequence was collected from a woman between 35 and 50 years old in good health. This chain connects TRBV6-1 to TRBJ2-3; the D gene is possibly TRBD2 (5 bases). The sample taken for sequencing was blood. The CDR3 region is CAERGTDTQYF. In DNA form, the CDR3 reads TGTGCAGAGAGGGGCACAGATACGCAGTATTTT.